This T cell receptor (beta chain) appears in the sequencing data of a study of blood T cell repertoires in COVID-19. The table came from immunoSEQ multiplex PCR; TCRdb's copy has only in-frame clones and leaves some out. The sample shows about 140,000 clones, 80% of them seen only once. CDR3 length: 19 amino acids. In germline, CDR1 is MNHNY, CDR2 SVGAGI (reference sequence). The trim removed 5 bases at V and 0 bases at J, leaving 12 bases unmatched. This chain uses TRBV6-6 with TRBJ1-5, with TRBD1 matching 11 bases. The sample consisted of peripheral blood. The sequence was obtained from an older man who had recovered from COVID-19. CDR3 sequence: CASSLWTGGSIYSNQPQHF. Written as DNA, the CDR3 is TGTGCCAGCAGTCTATGGACAGGGGGCTCCATATATAGCAATCAGCCCCAGCATTTT.